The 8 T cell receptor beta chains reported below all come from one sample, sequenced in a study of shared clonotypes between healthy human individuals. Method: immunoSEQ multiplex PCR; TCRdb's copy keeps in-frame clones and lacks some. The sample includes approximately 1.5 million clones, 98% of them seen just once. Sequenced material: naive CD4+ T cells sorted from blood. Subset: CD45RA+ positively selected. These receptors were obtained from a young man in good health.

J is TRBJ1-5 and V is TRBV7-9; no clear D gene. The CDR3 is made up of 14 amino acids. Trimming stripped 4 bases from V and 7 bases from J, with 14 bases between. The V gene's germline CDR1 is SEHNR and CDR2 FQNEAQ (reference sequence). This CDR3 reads CASSYSGLGQPQHF. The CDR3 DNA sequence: TGTGCCAGCAGCTATAGTGGGCTCGGACAGCCCCAGCATTTT.

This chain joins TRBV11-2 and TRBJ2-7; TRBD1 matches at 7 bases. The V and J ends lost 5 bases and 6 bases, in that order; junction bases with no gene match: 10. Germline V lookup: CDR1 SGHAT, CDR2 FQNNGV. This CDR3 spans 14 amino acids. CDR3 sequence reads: CASSIETGVGEQYF. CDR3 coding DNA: TGTGCCAGCAGCATCGAAACAGGGGTGGGCGAGCAGTACTTC.

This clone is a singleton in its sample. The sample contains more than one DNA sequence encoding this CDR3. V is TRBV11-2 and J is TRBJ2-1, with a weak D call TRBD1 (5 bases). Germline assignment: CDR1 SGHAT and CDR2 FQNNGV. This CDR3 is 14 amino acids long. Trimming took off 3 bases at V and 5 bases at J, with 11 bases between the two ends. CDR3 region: CASSLGLLNNEQFF. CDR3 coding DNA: TGTGCCAGCAGCTTGGGGCTACTGAACAATGAGCAGTTCTTC.

The CDR3 nucleotides are TGTGCCAGTAGTATAGACAATGAGCAGTTCTTC. It yields the protein CASSIDNEQFF. The chain employs TRBV19 and TRBJ2-1, with D unclear. Germline V lookup: CDR1 LNHDA, CDR2 SQIVND (reference sequence). V was cut by 0 bases and J by 6 bases, with 0 bases left in between. The CDR3 is made up of 11 amino acids.

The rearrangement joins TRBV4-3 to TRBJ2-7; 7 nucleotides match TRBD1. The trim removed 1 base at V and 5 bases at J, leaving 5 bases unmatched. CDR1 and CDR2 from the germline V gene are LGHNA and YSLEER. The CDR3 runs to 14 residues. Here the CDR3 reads CASSQAGTANEQYF. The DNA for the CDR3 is TGCGCCAGCAGCCAAGCCGGGACAGCTAACGAGCAGTACTTC.

CDR3 amino acids: CATFPGAGGYTF. DNA of the CDR3: TGTGCCACCTTCCCAGGGGCGGGTGGCTACACCTTC. The J gene is TRBJ1-2, the V gene TRBV10-3; tentative D call: TRBD1 (6 bases). The CDR3 consists of 12 residues. CDR1 ENHRY and CDR2 SYGVKD come from the germline V gene. The V gene lost 10 bases and the J gene lost 7 bases, with 16 bases spanning the gap.

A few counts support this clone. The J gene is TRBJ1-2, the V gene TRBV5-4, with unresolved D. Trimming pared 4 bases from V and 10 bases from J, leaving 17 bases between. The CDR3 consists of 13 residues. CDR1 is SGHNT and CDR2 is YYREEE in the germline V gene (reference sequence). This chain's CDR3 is CASSAGSGRDYTF. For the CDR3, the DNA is TGTGCCAGCAGCGCTGGGTCCGGTAGGGACTACACCTTC.

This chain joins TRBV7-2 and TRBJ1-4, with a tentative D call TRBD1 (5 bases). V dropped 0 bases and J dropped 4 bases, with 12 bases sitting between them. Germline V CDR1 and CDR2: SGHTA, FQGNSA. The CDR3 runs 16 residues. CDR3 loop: CASSLAYGGDNEKLFF. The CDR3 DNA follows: TGTGCCAGCAGCTTAGCGTATGGAGGGGATAATGAAAAACTGTTTTTT.